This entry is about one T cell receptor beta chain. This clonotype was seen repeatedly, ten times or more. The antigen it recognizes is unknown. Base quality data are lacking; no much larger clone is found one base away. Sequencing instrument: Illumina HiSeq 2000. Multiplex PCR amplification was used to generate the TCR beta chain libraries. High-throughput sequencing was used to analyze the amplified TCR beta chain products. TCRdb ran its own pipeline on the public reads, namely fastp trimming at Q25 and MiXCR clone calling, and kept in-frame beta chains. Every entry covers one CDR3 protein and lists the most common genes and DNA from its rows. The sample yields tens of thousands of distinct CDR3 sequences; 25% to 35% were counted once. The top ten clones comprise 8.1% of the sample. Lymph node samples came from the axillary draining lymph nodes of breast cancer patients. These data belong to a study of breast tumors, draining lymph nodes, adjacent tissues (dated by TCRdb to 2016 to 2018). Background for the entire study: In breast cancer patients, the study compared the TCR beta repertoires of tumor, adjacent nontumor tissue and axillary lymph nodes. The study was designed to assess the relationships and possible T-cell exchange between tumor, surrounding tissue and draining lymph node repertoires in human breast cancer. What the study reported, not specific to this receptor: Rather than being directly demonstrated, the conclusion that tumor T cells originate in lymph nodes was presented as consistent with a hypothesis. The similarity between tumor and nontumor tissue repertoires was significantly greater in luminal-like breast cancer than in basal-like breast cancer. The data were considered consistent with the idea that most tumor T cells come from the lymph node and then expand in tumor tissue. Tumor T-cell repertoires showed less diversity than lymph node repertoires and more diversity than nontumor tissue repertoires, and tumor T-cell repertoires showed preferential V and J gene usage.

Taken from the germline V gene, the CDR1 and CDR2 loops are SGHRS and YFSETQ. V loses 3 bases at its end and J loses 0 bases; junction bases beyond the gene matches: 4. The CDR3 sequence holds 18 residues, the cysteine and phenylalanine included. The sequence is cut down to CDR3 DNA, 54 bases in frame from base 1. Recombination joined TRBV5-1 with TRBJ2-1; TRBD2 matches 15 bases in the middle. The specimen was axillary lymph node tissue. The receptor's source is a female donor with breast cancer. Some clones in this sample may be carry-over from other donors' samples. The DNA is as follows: TGCGCCAGCAGCTGGGGGACTAGCGGGAGGAGCTCCTACAATGAGCAGTTCTTC. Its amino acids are CASSWGTSGRSSYNEQFF.